The 16 T cell receptor beta chains reported below all come from one sample, sequenced in a study of blood T cell repertoires in COVID-19. The table came from immunoSEQ multiplex PCR; TCRdb's copy has only in-frame clones and leaves some out. The profile shows a few hundred thousand clones, less than 90% of them singletons. Specimen: peripheral blood. The receptors shown here come from a man in his 60s who had recovered from COVID-19.

CDR3 in amino acids: CASTCMAPLLGPQNSSYNEQFF. The DNA for the CDR3 is TGTGCCAGTACCTGTATGGCCCCCCTTCTGGGGCCACAGAACAGCTCCTACAATGAGCAGTTCTTC. The chain combines TRBV19 with TRBJ2-1; weak D call: TRBD1 (5 bases). The germline V gene has CDR1 LNHDA and CDR2 SQIVND (reference sequence). The CDR3 has 22 residues. Trimming stripped 7 bases from V and 0 bases from J, with 34 bases between.

The V gene is TRBV7-8, the J gene TRBJ1-6, with D possibly matching TRBD1 (6 bases). This CDR3 has 15 residues. CDR1 is SGHVS and CDR2 is FQNEAQ in the germline V gene. With 2 bases removed from V and 6 bases from J, the gap between germline ends came to 11 bases. DNA of the CDR3: TGTGCCAGCAGCTTATCGTACAGGGTTAATTCACCCCTCCACTTT. It specifies CASSLSYRVNSPLHF.

The CDR3 here is CASSPPSVIYEQYF. The CDR3 bases are TGTGCCAGCTCACCACCTAGTGTGATCTACGAGCAGTACTTC. The chain is built from TRBV18 and TRBJ2-7; D call uncertain. The CDR3 contains 14 residues. Between the trimmed V and J ends, which lost 0 bases and 3 bases, there was a span of 9 bases. Germline V gene sequence: CDR1 KGHSH, CDR2 LQKENI. Filled out from reference TRBV18 and TRBJ2-7, the complete variable domain reads NAGVMQNPRHLVRRRGQEARLRCSPMKGHSHVYWYRQLPEEGLKFMVYLQKENIIDESGMPKERFSAEFPKEGPSILRIQQVVRGDSAAYFCASSPPSVIYEQYFGPGTRLTVT.

The DNA for the CDR3 is TGTGCCAGCAGCGTAGGGGCGGTTAGCGGGGTACGGACAGATACGCAGTATTTT. It encodes CASSVGAVSGVRTDTQYF. The J gene is TRBJ2-3, the V gene TRBV9, with TRBD2 matching over 8 bases. The CDR3 covers 18 residues. V was clipped by 0 bases and J by 3 bases; unmatched bases: 12. The germline CDR1 and CDR2 sequences are SGDLS and YYNGEE.

This chain connects TRBV13 to TRBJ2-5; 11 bases are a match to TRBD1. The CDR3 loop spans 14 amino acids. Germline CDR1 and CDR2: PRHDT and FYEKMQ (reference sequence). With 3 bases clipped from V and 7 bases from J, the junction kept 4 bases outside the gene matches. In DNA form, the CDR3 reads TGTGCCAGCAGCTTCGCAGGACAGGGGGCGACCCAGTACTTC. This sequence encodes CASSFAGQGATQYF.

The chain has TRBV6-5 and TRBJ1-2; TRBD1 agrees at 8 bases. This CDR3 spans 12 amino acids. Trimming removed 8 bases from V and 8 bases from J; junction bases left unmatched: 7. CDR1 and CDR2 (germline): MNHEY, SVGAGI. CDR3 loop: CASFSGGKGYTF. DNA for the CDR3: TGTGCCAGCTTCTCAGGGGGCAAGGGCTACACCTTC.

The chain combines TRBV2 with TRBJ1-2; 9 bases line up with TRBD1. Trimming at V came to 3 bases and at J to 2 bases, leaving 7 bases not matched to a gene. The germline V gene has CDR1 SNHLY and CDR2 FYNNEI. The CDR3 runs 16 residues. This chain's CDR3 is CASSDTGGGGNYGYTF. CDR3 coding DNA: TGTGCCAGCAGTGATACAGGGGGCGGGGGCAACTATGGCTACACCTTC.

This clone was seen only once. The rearrangement links TRBV6-9 to TRBJ2-7, with TRBD1 matching 7 bases. J lost 1 base, V lost 3 bases, and 6 bases had no gene match. There are 15 residues in the CDR3. Germline values: CDR1 MNHGY, CDR2 SVAAGI. CDR3 residues: CASSYPDRASYEQYF. The CDR3 DNA reads TGTGCCAGCAGTTACCCAGACAGGGCGTCCTACGAGCAGTACTTC.

This rearrangement joins TRBV15 to TRBJ1-3; D call uncertain. Per germline, CDR1 LNHNV and CDR2 YYDKDF (reference sequence). Trimming stripped 5 bases from V and 0 bases from J, with 14 bases between. This CDR3 region has 16 residues. The CDR3 is CATSWEGTGSGNTIYF. The DNA of the CDR3 is TGTGCCACCAGCTGGGAGGGAACGGGCTCTGGAAACACCATATATTTT.

The gene calls are TRBV27 and TRBJ2-7; D might be TRBD2 (6 bases). V was clipped by 6 bases and J by 0 bases, with 15 bases between them. CDR1 MNHEY and CDR2 SMNVEV come from the germline V gene (reference sequence). The length of the CDR3 is 15 residues. CDR3 protein: CASSTLAISSYEQYF. CDR3 sequence (DNA): TGTGCCAGCAGCACGCTAGCGATAAGCTCCTACGAGCAGTACTTC.

The chain recombines TRBV19 with TRBJ1-5, with 9 bases fitting TRBD1. Per germline, CDR1 LNHDA and CDR2 SQIVND (reference sequence). V was clipped by 9 bases and J by 6 bases; unmatched bases: 12. The CDR3 loop spans 15 amino acids. The DNA for the CDR3 is TGTGCCAGCCGTCTACAACAGGGGGCTGGTCAGCCCCAGCATTTT. Its translation: CASRLQQGAGQPQHF.

This clone was counted a single time. J is TRBJ2-3 and V is TRBV4-1; TRBD1 matches 9 bases. J lost 4 bases, V lost 1 base, and 6 bases had no gene match. Germline CDR1 is MGHRA and CDR2 is YSYEKL. The CDR3 has 16 residues. CDR3 sequence: CASSQGPGQGSDTQYF. CDR3 sequence (DNA): TGCGCCAGCAGCCAAGGACCGGGACAGGGATCAGATACGCAGTATTTT.

The J gene is TRBJ2-7, the V gene TRBV2, with TRBD1 as a possible D gene (6 bases). Germline V gene sequence: CDR1 SNHLY, CDR2 FYNNEI. V was pared by 8 bases and J by 2 bases, with 13 bases between. This CDR3 has 13 amino acids. The CDR3: CASGQGWPYEQYF. The DNA of the CDR3 is TGTGCCAGCGGTCAGGGGTGGCCCTACGAGCAGTACTTC.

This clone was seen once. Other nucleotide sequences from this sample produce the same CDR3. The chain couples TRBV9 to TRBJ2-2; 7 nucleotides agree with TRBD1. Looked up from germline, CDR1 is SGDLS and CDR2 is YYNGEE. The CDR3 consists of 15 residues. V dropped 4 bases and J dropped 0; count of bases not matched to a gene: 3. The CDR3 region has the DNA TGTGCCAGCAGCCCCCAGGGGGCGAACACCGGGGAGCTGTTTTTT. Amino acids: CASSPQGANTGELFF.

The chain joins TRBV6-5 to TRBJ1-1, with D possibly TRBD1 on 6 matching bases. The CDR3 is 14 residues long. V was cut by 6 bases and J by 1 base, with 12 bases left in between. Germline V lookup: CDR1 MNHEY, CDR2 SVGAGI. CDR3 protein: CASRIQGWNTEAFF. CDR3 DNA sequence: TGTGCCAGCAGAATCCAGGGGTGGAACACTGAAGCTTTCTTT.

The genes are TRBV7-3 and TRBJ2-1; 9 bases agree with TRBD2. V was pared by 1 base and J by 9 bases, with 13 bases of the junction left unmatched. This CDR3 has 17 residues. Germline CDR1 SGHTA, CDR2 FQGTGA. As DNA, the CDR3 is TGTGCCAGCAGCTTAATGGGGGGACTAGCTGGAAAGAGTGAGCAGTTCTTC. Its translation: CASSLMGGLAGKSEQFF.